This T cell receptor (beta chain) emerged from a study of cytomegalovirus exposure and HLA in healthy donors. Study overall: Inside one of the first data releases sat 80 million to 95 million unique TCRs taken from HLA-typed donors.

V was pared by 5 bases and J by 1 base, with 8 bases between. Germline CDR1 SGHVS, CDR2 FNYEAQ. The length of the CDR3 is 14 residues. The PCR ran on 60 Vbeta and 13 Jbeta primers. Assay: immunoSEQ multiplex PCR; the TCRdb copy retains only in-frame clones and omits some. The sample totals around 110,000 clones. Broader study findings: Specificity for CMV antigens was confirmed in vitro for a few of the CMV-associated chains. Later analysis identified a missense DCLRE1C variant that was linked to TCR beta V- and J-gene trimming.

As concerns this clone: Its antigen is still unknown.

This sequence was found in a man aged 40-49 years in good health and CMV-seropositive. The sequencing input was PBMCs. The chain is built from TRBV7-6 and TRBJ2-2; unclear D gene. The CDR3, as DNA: TGTGCCAGCAGCGTCTATCAGAACACCGGGGAGCTGTTTTTT. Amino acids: CASSVYQNTGELFF.